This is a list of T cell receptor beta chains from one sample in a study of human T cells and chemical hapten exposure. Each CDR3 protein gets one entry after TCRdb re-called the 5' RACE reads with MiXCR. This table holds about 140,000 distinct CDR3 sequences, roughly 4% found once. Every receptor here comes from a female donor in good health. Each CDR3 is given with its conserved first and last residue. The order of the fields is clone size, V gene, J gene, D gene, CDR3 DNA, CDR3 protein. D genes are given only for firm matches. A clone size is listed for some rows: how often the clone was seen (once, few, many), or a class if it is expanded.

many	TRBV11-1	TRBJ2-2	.	TGTGCCAGCGGTACTCCGAAACAGGGTCCGAACACCGGGGAGCTGTTTTTT	CASGTPKQGPNTGELFF
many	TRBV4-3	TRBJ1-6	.	TGCGCCAGCAGCCAAGATTGGGGGGGTTATAATTCACCCCTCCACTTT	CASSQDWGGYNSPLHF
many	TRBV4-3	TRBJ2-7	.	TGCGCCAGCAGCCAAGATTCGGCCTACGAGCAGTACTTC	CASSQDSAYEQYF
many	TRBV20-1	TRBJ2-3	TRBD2	TGCAGCATAGCGGGGGGCGGAGATACGCAGTATTTT	CSIAGGGDTQYF
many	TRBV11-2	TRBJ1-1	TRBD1	TGTGCCAGCAGCTACGGACAGGCAATGAACACTGAAGCTTTCTTT	CASSYGQAMNTEAFF
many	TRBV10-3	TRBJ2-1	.	TGTGCCACCCCCCCCCGATACTCAGCCTACAATGAGCAGTTCTTC	CATPPRYSAYNEQFF
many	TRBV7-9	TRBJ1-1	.	TGTGCCAGCAGCTTAGACTTCAACACTGAAGCTTTCTTT	CASSLDFNTEAFF
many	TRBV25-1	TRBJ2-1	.	TGTGCCAGCAGTGGTCATCACCCCCATTACAGAACCCGTTACTACAATGAGCAGTTCTTC	CASSGHHPHYRTRYYNEQFF
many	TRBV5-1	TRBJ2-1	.	TGCGCCAGCAGCTCCCGCGGGGAGACCTACAATGAGCAGTTCTTC	CASSSRGETYNEQFF
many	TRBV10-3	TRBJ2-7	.	TGTGCCATCAGGGGGCCGGCACCCTCCTACGAGCAGTACTTC	CAIRGPAPSYEQYF
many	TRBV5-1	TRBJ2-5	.	TGCGCCAGCAGCTTGGAAAGGGGGGATGAGACCCAGTACTTC	CASSLERGDETQYF
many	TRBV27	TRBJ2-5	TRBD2	TGTGCCAGCAGTTTGACTAGCGGGGGGGCCCTTCGAGAGACCCAGTACTTC	CASSLTSGGALRETQYF
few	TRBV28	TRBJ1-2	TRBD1	TGTGCCAGCAGCATTGGGACAGGATATGGCTACACCTTC	CASSIGTGYGYTF
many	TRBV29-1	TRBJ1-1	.	TGCAGCGTTTGTATGAGGGTGGCTAACACTGAAGCTTTCTTT	CSVCMRVANTEAFF
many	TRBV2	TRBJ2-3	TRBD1	TGTGCCAGCCGAGGGACAGGGGGCACAGATACGCAGTATTTT	CASRGTGGTDTQYF
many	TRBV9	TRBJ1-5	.	TGTGCCAGCAGCGTAAACGCAGATAGCAATCAGCCCCAGCATTTT	CASSVNADSNQPQHF
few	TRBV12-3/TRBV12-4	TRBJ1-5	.	TGTGCCAGCAGTTTAGGGCAGGATCAGCCCCAGCATTTT	CASSLGQDQPQHF
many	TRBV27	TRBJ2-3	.	TGTGCCAGCTATCCTGCGGCCGGACACACAGATACGCAGTATTTT	CASYPAAGHTDTQYF
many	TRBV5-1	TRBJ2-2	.	TGCGCCAGCAGCTCACTTACTCGCAAGTCGAGCGGGGAGCTGTTTTTT	CASSSLTRKSSGELFF
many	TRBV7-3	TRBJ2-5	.	TGTGCCAGCAGCCGTAGGTACCAAGAGACCCAGTACTTC	CASSRRYQETQYF
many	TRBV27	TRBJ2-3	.	TGTGCCAGCACAAGCGGTACCACAGATACGCAGTATTTT	CASTSGTTDTQYF
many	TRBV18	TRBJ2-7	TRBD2	TGTGCCAGCTCACCACCGTTGCCCAGCGGGGCAGACATTTGGGAGCAGTACTTC	CASSPPLPSGADIWEQYF
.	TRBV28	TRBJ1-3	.	TGTGCCAGCGTCGACGGCGATAGCTCTGGAAACACCATATATTTT	CASVDGDSSGNTIYF
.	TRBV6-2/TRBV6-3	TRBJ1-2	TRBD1	TGTGCCAGCAGGATGGACAGGGGGTCTGGCTACACCTTC	CASRMDRGSGYTF
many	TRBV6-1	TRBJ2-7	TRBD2	TGTGCCAGCAGGACCCAGCGGGGGTCAGAGGGTCCGTACTTC	CASRTQRGSEGPYF
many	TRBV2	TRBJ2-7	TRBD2	TGTGCCACCGTTGCGACTAGCTCGGTCCACGAGCAGTACTTC	CATVATSSVHEQYF
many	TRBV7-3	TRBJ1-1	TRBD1	TGTGCCAGCAGCCAGACAGGGACCACTGAAGCTTTCTTT	CASSQTGTTEAFF
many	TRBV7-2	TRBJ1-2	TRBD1	TGTGCCAGCAGCCCGGGGACAGGGGGCTACTATGGCTACACCTTC	CASSPGTGGYYGYTF
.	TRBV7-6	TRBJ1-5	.	TGTGCCAGCAGCCCAGTACCGGACAGTTATAGCAATCAGCCCCAGCATTTT	CASSPVPDSYSNQPQHF
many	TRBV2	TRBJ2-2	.	TGTGCCAGCATGCGGGGCGCTCTCAACACCGGGGAGCTGTTTTTT	CASMRGALNTGELFF
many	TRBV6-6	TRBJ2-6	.	TGTGCCAGCAGACCCCCGGGCCGCAATGGGGCCAACGTCCTGACTTTC	CASRPPGRNGANVLTF
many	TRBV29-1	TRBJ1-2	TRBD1	TGCAGCGTCCGACAGGGGGCTGTTAACTATGGCTACACCTTC	CSVRQGAVNYGYTF
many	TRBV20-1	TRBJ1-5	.	TGCAGTGCTAACGATAATAGCAATCAGCCCCAGCATTTT	CSANDNSNQPQHF
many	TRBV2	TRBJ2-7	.	TGTGCTCCAGCCCGGGGTACCGCCTACGAGCAGTACTTC	CAPARGTAYEQYF
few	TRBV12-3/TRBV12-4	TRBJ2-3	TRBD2	TGTGCCAGCAGTCCCTCTAGCGGGTACACAGATACGCAGTATTTT	CASSPSSGYTDTQYF
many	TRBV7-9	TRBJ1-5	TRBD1	TGTGCCAGCAGCCCCATGGCGGGACAGGGCTCCAATCAGCCCCAGCATTTT	CASSPMAGQGSNQPQHF
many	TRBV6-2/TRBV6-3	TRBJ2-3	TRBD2	TGTGCCAGCAGTTACCGCGGCGGGGGGGCCACAGATACGCAGTATTTT	CASSYRGGGATDTQYF
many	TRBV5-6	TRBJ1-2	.	TGTGCCAGCAGCTTGGCCGGACAGAACTATGGCTACACCTTC	CASSLAGQNYGYTF
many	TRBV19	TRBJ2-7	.	TGTGCCAGTAGTATTCGACGAGGTTGGACGTACTCCTACGAGCAGTACTTC	CASSIRRGWTYSYEQYF
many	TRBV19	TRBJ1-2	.	TGTGCCAGTAGTATTCTCAGCAGGGGATCCGGCTACACCTTC	CASSILSRGSGYTF
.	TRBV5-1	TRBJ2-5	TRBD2	TGCGCCACCAGGCGGGGGGGCCAGGAGACCCAGTACTTC	CATRRGGQETQYF
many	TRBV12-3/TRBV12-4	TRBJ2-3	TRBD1	TGTGCCAGCAGAGGACAGGGTTTTTATACGCAGTATTTT	CASRGQGFYTQYF
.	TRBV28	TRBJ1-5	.	TGTGCCAGCAGTTCAGGGACCGCTTGGAAGGGTCAGCCCCAGCATTTT	CASSSGTAWKGQPQHF
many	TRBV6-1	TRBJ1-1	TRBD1	TGTGCCAGCAGCTCGACAGCAGGGGGGACTGAAGCTTTCTTT	CASSSTAGGTEAFF
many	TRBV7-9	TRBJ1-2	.	TGTGCCAGCAGCTTAGCGAGAGGGAATTCTAACTATGGCTACACCTTC	CASSLARGNSNYGYTF
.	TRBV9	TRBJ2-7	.	TGTGCCAGCAGCGACGACAGGCGGAGCTACGAGCAGTACTTC	CASSDDRRSYEQYF
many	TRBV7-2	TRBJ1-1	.	TGTGCCAGCAGCTTTAACACACCCAGGACCACTGAAGCTTTCTTT	CASSFNTPRTTEAFF
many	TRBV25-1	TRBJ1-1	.	TGTGCCAGCAGTGAATGGGGCAGGGGTCACACTGAAGCTTTCTTT	CASSEWGRGHTEAFF
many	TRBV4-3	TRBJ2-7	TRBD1	TGCGCCAGCAGCCAAGGCTGGACAGGTTCCTACGAGCAGTACTTC	CASSQGWTGSYEQYF
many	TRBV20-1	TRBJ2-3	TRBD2	TGCAGTGCTCCATCGACTAGCGGACGCACAGATACGCAGTATTTT	CSAPSTSGRTDTQYF
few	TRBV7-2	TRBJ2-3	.	TGTGCCAGCAGCTTAGGGGGCACCACCAGCACAGATACGCAGTATTTT	CASSLGGTTSTDTQYF
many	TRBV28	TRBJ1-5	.	TGTGCCAGCAGTATTAATAGCAATCAGCCCCAGCATTTT	CASSINSNQPQHF
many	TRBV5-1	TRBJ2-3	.	TGCGCCAGCAGCCCTCAGTTGGGGACAGATACGCAGTATTTT	CASSPQLGTDTQYF
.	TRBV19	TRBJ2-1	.	TGTGCCAGTAGTATACAGGGCGGTATGGATGAGCAGTTCTTC	CASSIQGGMDEQFF
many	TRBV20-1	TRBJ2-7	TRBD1	TGCAGTTTCCGTCGGACAGGGAACTACGAGCAGTACTTC	CSFRRTGNYEQYF
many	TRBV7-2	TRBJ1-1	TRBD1	TGTGCCAGCAGCCCGGACAGGTGGGGTACTGAAGCTTTCTTT	CASSPDRWGTEAFF
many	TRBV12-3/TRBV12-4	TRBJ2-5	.	TGTGCCAGCAGTTTTTCAGGGGCCCAGTACTTC	CASSFSGAQYF
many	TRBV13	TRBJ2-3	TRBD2	TGTGCCAGCAGCACGACTAGCGGGGGGGCTACTAGCACAGATACGCAGTATTTT	CASSTTSGGATSTDTQYF